This is a list of T cell receptor beta chains from one sample in a study of blood T cell repertoires in COVID-19. Only in-frame clones appear in the TCRdb table, and some are missing; sequencing was by immunoSEQ multiplex PCR. The sample consists of roughly 400,000 clones, around 90% of them appearing once. The sequenced sample was PBMCs or T cells enriched from blood (not recorded which). The source of these receptors is a woman aged 40-49 years with acute COVID-19. Both conserved end residues are part of each CDR3. Fields, in order: J gene, D gene, clone size, V gene, CDR3 DNA, CDR3 protein. A D gene is named only where the DNA matches it firmly. The size field is filled for only some rows; it gives once, few, many or a size class.

TRBJ2-7,-,-,TRBV6-5,TGTGCCAGTTTCGGACAGGGAGGGTACGAGCAGTACTTC,CASFGQGGYEQYF
TRBJ1-2,-,once,TRBV25-1,TGTGCCAGCAGTGATGCTAGAGGGAACTATGGCTACACCTTC,CASSDARGNYGYTF
TRBJ1-1,TRBD1,-,TRBV3-1/TRBV3-2,TGTGCCAGCAGCCAAAAAAATGACAGGGTGGGGGCTTTCTTT,CASSQKNDRVGAFF
TRBJ1-1,TRBD1,-,TRBV27,TGTGCCAGCAGTACACGGACAGGGACGGCCACTGAAGCTTTCTTT,CASSTRTGTATEAFF
TRBJ1-2,-,-,TRBV6-5,TGTGCCAGCAGTTACTCAACAGCAGGGAACTATGGCTACACCTTC,CASSYSTAGNYGYTF
TRBJ1-2,TRBD1,-,TRBV5-4,TGTGCCAGCAGCCTGGTGGGACAGGGGCCCTATGGCTACACCTTC,CASSLVGQGPYGYTF
TRBJ2-1,TRBD2,-,TRBV5-1,TGCGCCAGCAGCTTACCCCCCAGCGGGGGGGCCAATGAGCAGTTCTTC,CASSLPPSGGANEQFF
TRBJ2-1,-,-,TRBV4-1,TGCGCCAGCAGCCAAGAAAACTCAGGCCAGGGGCTGTTCTTC,CASSQENSGQGLFF
TRBJ2-2,-,once,TRBV9,TGTGCCAGCAGCCCCCAAACTCCAGGGCCCACCGGGGAGCTGTTTTTT,CASSPQTPGPTGELFF
TRBJ1-3,-,-,TRBV6-5,TGTGCCAGCTCACAAGGGACTAGTGGAAACACCATATATTTT,CASSQGTSGNTIYF
TRBJ1-1,-,-,TRBV3-1/TRBV3-2,TGTGCCAGCAGCCAAGGGGGCTTCACTGAAGCTTTCTTT,CASSQGGFTEAFF
TRBJ1-4,-,-,TRBV15,TGTGCCACCAGCAGAGATAGCCGGGTAGAAAAACTGTTTTTT,CATSRDSRVEKLFF
TRBJ1-1,-,once,TRBV2,TGTGCCAGCGGAAGGGCGCCCCGGGGCACTGAAGCTTTCTTT,CASGRAPRGTEAFF
TRBJ2-1,TRBD2,-,TRBV11-2,TGTGCCAGCAGCTTAATTCTGCGGGGGACCTACAATGAGCAGTTCTTC,CASSLILRGTYNEQFF
TRBJ1-3,-,-,TRBV19,TGTGCCACCATGCGGTTCTCTGGAAACACCATATATTTT,CATMRFSGNTIYF
TRBJ2-1,-,once,TRBV18,TGTGCCAGCTCACCGGGTACTAGCCCTAACCATGAGCAGTTCTTC,CASSPGTSPNHEQFF